Presented here are 9 T cell receptor beta chains from one specimen sequenced in a study of metastatic and nonmetastatic thyroid tumors. All patients were untreated before thyroid surgery. TCRdb re-processed the PCR reads through MiXCR. The sample holds over 6,000 clones, 25% to 35% seen once. The sequencing sample was made of tumor tissue. These receptors were taken from a female donor with papillary thyroid cancer or a benign thyroid nodule (not recorded which). Some clones in this sample may be carry-over from other donors' samples.

This clone is labeled as medium-sized. The chain combines TRBV19 with TRBJ1-5; D unresolved. From germline, CDR1 is LNHDA and CDR2 SQIVND (reference sequence). V dropped 1 base and J dropped 1 base, with 11 bases sitting between them. The CDR3 totals 16 residues. The CDR3 spells CASSIVFRQSNQPQHF. CDR3 sequence (DNA): TGTGCCAGTAGTATAGTCTTCAGGCAGAGCAATCAGCCCCAGCATTTT.

CDR3 loop: CATWMTGYQPQHF. The CDR3 DNA follows: TGTGCCACCTGGATGACAGGATATCAGCCCCAGCATTTT. The chain uses TRBV6-1 and TRBJ1-5, with D perhaps TRBD1 (6 bases). CDR3 size: 13 residues. Germline V lookup: CDR1 MNHNS, CDR2 SASEGT. V lost 10 bases and J 5 bases, leaving 15 bases between the germline ends.

Concerning this clone: This CDR3 fails to terminate in the conserved phenylalanine or tryptophan, so it likely reflects a read error. The chain employs TRBV9 and TRBJ2-2; no firm D call. The V end was cut by 3 bases, the J end by 3 bases, with 6 bases between. Germline V CDR1 and CDR2: SGDLS, YYNGEE. The CDR3 runs 13 residues. CDR3 sequence reads: CASSAADTGELFI. The CDR3 DNA sequence: TGTGCCAGCAGCGCAGCCGACACCGGGGAGCTGTTTATT.

Here the CDR3 DNA reads TGCGCCAGCAGCTCCCCACAGGGCAATCAGCCCCAGCATTTT. The encoded protein is CASSSPQGNQPQHF. This chain links TRBV5-1 with TRBJ1-5; TRBD1 is a possible D gene (5 bases). CDR3 length: 14 residues. V lost 3 bases and J lost 2, with 9 bases in between. The germline gives CDR1 SGHRS, CDR2 YFSETQ. Based on the CDR3 plus reference TRBV5-1 and TRBJ1-5, the full variable domain is KAGVTQTPRYLIKTRGQQVTLSCSPISGHRSVSWYQQTPGQGLQFLFEYFSETQRNKGNFPGRFSGRQFSNSRSEMNVSTLELGDSALYLCASSSPQGNQPQHFGDGTRLSIL.

This clone ranks as medium-sized. J is TRBJ2-7 and V is TRBV2, with D perhaps matching TRBD2 (5 bases). Trimming removed 1 base from V and 0 bases from J, with 13 bases in between. Germline CDR1 SNHLY, CDR2 FYNNEI. CDR3 length: 16 amino acids. As DNA, the CDR3 is TGTGCCAGCAGTGAAGGAGGGCGCGCGGGCTCCTACGAGCAGTACTTC. It specifies CASSEGGRAGSYEQYF.

This clone is medium-sized (0.01 to 0.1%) by share. The V and J genes are TRBV6-1 and TRBJ2-5, with D tentatively TRBD1 (6 bases). With 6 bases removed from V and 2 bases from J, the gap between germline ends came to 13 bases. CDR3 length: 14 residues. Per the germline V gene, CDR1 is MNHNS and CDR2 is SASEGT. CDR3 protein: CASSPQRGQETQYF. The CDR3 DNA sequence: TGTGCCAGCAGCCCCCAAAGGGGGCAAGAGACCCAGTACTTC.

By its share, this clone is medium-sized. This chain connects TRBV20-1 to TRBJ2-5; the D gene is possibly TRBD2 (5 bases). With 3 bases removed from V and 0 bases from J, the gap between germline ends came to 14 bases. The CDR3 is 15 residues long. Germline assignment: CDR1 DFQATT and CDR2 SNEGSKA (reference sequence). In nucleotides, the CDR3 is TGCAGTGCTAGTTCTTTGCAGCGGTACCAAGAGACCCAGTACTTC. Amino acids: CSASSLQRYQETQYF.

The V gene is TRBV4-1, the J gene TRBJ2-7, with D unresolved. V was cut by 6 bases and J by 2 bases, with 8 bases left in between. In germline, CDR1 is MGHRA, CDR2 YSYEKL. The length of the CDR3 is 12 residues. CDR3 residues: CASSGETYEQYF. Written as DNA, the CDR3 is TGCGCCAGCAGTGGAGAGACCTACGAGCAGTACTTC.

The chain combines TRBV9 with TRBJ2-1, with TRBD1 matching 7 bases. J gave up 6 bases and V 1 base, and 4 bases lay outside the gene matches. The V gene's germline CDR1 is SGDLS and CDR2 YYNGEE. The CDR3 contains 14 residues. CDR3 DNA: TGTGCCAGCAGCGTACCGACAGGGTCCAATGAGCAGTTCTTC. It translates to CASSVPTGSNEQFF. Full variable domain (outside the CDR3, taken from reference TRBV9 and TRBJ2-1): DSGVTQTPKHLITATGQRVTLRCSPRSGDLSVYWYQQSLDQGLQFLIQYYNGEERAKGNILERFSAQQFPDLHSELNLSSLELGDSALYFCASSVPTGSNEQFFGPGTRLTVL.